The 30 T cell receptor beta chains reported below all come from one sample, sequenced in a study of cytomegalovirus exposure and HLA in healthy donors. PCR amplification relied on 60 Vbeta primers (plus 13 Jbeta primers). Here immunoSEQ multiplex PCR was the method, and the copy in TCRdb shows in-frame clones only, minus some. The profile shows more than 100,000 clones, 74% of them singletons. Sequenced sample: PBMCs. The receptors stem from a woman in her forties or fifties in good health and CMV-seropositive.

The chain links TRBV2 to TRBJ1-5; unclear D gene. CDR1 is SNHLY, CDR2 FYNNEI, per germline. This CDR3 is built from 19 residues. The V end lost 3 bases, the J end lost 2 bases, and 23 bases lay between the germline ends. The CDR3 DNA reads TGTGCCAGCAGTGATTCCGTGGATATTCGGGAGGAGGGCAATCAGCCCCAGCATTTT. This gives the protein CASSDSVDIREEGNQPQHF.

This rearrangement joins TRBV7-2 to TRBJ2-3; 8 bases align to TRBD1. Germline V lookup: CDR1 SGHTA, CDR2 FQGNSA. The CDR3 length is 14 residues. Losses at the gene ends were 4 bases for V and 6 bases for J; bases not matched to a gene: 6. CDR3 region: CASSSQGAPDTQYF. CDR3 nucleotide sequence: TGTGCCAGCAGCTCCCAGGGGGCCCCGGATACGCAGTATTTT.

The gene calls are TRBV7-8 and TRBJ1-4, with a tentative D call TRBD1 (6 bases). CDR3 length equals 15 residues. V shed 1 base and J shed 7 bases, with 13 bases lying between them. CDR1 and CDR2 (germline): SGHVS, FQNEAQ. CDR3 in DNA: TGTGCCAGCAGCTTAGTCCAGGGGCGAGGTGAAAAACTGTTTTTT. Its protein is CASSLVQGRGEKLFF.

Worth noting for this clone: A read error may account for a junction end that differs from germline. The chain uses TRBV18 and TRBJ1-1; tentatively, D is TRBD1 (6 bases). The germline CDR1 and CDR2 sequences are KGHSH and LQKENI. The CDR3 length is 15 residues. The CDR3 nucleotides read TGTTCCAGCTCGCTAAAAGAGCAGGGGAGCACTGAAGCTTTCTTT. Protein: CSSSLKEQGSTEAFF.

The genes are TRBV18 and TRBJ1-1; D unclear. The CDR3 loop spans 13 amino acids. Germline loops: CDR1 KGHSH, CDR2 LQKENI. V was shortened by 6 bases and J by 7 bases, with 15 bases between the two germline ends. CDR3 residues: CASSTIAGFEAFF. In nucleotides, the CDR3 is TGTGCCAGCTCCACAATTGCCGGGTTTGAAGCTTTCTTT.

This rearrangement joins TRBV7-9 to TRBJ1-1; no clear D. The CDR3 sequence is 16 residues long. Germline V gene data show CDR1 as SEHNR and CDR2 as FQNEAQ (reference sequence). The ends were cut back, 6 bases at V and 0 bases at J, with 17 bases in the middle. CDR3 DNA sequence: TGTGCCAGCAGGCTCATCCCTCGGGGTCTGAACACTGAAGCTTTCTTT. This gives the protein CASRLIPRGLNTEAFF.

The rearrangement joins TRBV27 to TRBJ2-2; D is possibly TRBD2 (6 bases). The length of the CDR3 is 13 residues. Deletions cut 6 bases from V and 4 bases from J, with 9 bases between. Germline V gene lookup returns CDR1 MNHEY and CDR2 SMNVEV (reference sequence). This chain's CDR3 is CASRGTPTGELFF. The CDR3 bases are TGTGCCAGCAGAGGGACTCCCACCGGGGAGCTGTTTTTT.

The CDR3 bases are TGTGCCAGCAGGACAGGGGGCCCCGGGGAGCTGTTTTTT. The encoded protein is CASRTGGPGELFF. The rearrangement joins TRBV25-1 to TRBJ2-2; 10 positions agree with TRBD1. The J segment lost 6 bases and the V segment lost 6 bases, leaving 1 base of the junction unmatched. The CDR3 has 13 residues. CDR1 is MGHDK, CDR2 SYGVNS, per germline.

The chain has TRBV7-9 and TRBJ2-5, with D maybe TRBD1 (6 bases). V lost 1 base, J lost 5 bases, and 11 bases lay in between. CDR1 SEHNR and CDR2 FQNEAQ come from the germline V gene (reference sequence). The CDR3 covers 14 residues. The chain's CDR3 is CASSLGQGSETQYF. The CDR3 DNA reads TGTGCCAGCAGCTTAGGGCAGGGGTCGGAGACCCAGTACTTC. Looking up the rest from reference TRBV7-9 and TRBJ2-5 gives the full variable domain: DTGVSQNPRHKITKRGQNVTFRCDPISEHNRLYWYRQTLGQGPEFLTYFQNEAQLEKSRLLSDRFSAERPKGSFSTLEIQRTEQGDSAMYLCASSLGQGSETQYFGPGTRLLVL.

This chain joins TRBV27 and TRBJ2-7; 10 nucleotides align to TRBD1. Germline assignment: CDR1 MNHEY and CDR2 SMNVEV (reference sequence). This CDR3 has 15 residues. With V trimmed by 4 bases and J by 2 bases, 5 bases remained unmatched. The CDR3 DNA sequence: TGTGCCAGCAGTTCGACCGGGACAGGGGCCTACGAGCAGTACTTC. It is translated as CASSSTGTGAYEQYF.

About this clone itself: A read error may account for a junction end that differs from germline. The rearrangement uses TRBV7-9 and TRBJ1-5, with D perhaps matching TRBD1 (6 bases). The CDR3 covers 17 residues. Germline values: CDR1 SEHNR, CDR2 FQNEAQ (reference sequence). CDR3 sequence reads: CSSSLGRGGAGNQPQHF. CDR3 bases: TGTTCCAGCAGCTTAGGTAGGGGGGGGGCCGGCAATCAGCCCCAGCATTTT.

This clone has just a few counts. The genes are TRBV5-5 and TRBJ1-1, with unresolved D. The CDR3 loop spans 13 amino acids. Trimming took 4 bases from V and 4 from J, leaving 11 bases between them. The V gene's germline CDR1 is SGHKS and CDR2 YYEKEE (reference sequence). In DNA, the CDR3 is TGTGCCAGCAGCCCCCCGCGAGCCACTGAAGCTTTCTTT. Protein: CASSPPRATEAFF.

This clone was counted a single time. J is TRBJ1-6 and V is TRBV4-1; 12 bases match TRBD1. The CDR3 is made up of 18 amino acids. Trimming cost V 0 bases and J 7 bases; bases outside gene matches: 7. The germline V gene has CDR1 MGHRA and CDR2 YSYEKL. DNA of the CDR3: TGCGCCAGCAGCCAAGATCCCCCCGGGACAGGGGGCAATTCACCCCTCCACTTT. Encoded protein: CASSQDPPGTGGNSPLHF.

CDR3 amino acids: CASSLSHRDNEQFF. Here the CDR3 DNA reads TGCGCCAGCAGCTTGTCCCACAGAGACAATGAGCAGTTCTTC. The V gene is TRBV5-1, the J gene TRBJ2-1; D remains unclear. Trimming shortened V by 1 base and J by 5 bases, and 10 bases separated the two germline ends. The CDR3 covers 14 residues. Germline V gene sequence: CDR1 SGHRS, CDR2 YFSETQ. The full variable domain, its missing parts supplied by reference TRBV5-1 and TRBJ2-1, is KAGVTQTPRYLIKTRGQQVTLSCSPISGHRSVSWYQQTPGQGLQFLFEYFSETQRNKGNFPGRFSGRQFSNSRSEMNVSTLELGDSALYLCASSLSHRDNEQFFGPGTRLTVL.

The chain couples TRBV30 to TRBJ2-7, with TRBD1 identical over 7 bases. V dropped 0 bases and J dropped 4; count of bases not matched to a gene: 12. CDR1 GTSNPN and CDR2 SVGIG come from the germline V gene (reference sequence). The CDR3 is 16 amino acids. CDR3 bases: TGTGCCTGGAGTGTTGGTATGGGCAGGGGGAGATACGAGCAGTACTTC. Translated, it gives CAWSVGMGRGRYEQYF.

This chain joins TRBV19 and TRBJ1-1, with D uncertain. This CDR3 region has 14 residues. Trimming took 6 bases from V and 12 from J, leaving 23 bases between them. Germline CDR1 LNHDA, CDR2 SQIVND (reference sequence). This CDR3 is CASREAGKGGSSFF. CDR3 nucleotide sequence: TGTGCCAGTAGAGAGGCTGGAAAGGGAGGGAGTTCTTTCTTT.

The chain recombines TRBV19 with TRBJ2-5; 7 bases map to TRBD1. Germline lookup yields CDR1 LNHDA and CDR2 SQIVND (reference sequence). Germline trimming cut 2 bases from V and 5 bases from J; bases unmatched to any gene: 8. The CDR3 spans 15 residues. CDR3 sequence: CASSIQGGFQETQYF. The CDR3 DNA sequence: TGTGCCAGTAGTATACAAGGGGGCTTTCAGGAGACCCAGTACTTC.

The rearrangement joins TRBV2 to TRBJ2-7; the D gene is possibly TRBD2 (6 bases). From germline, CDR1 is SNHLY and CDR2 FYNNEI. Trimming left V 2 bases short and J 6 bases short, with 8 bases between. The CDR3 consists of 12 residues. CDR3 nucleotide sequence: TGTGCCAGCAGTGAATGGGGAGGCGAGCAGTACTTC. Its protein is CASSEWGGEQYF.

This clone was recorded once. CDR3 region: CASSLRTNTGELFF. Written as DNA, the CDR3 is TGTGCCAGCAGCCTAAGAACTAACACCGGGGAGCTGTTTTTT. The rearrangement joins TRBV5-4 to TRBJ2-2, with no clear D. This CDR3 is built from 14 residues. CDR1 and CDR2 from the germline V gene are SGHNT and YYREEE (reference sequence). Trimming removed 4 bases from V and 2 bases from J, with 9 bases in between. The whole variable domain, remainder taken from reference TRBV5-4 and TRBJ2-2, is ETGVTQSPTHLIKTRGQQVTLRCSSQSGHNTVSWYQQALGQGPQFIFQYYREEENGRGNFPPRFSGLQFPNYSSELNVNALELDDSALYLCASSLRTNTGELFFGEGSRLTVL.

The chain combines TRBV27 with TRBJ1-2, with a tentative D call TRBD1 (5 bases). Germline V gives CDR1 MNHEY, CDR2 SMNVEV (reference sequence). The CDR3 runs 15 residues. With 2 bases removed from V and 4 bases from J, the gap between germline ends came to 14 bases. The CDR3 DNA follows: TGTGCCAGCAGTTTAAGGTGGGGCACGGGCTATGGCTACACCTTC. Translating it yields CASSLRWGTGYGYTF.

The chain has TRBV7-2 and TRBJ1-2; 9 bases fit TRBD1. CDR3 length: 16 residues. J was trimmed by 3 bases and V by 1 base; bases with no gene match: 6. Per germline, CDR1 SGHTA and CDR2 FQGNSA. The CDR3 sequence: CASSLEGQGGYYGYTF. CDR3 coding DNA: TGTGCCAGCAGCTTAGAGGGACAGGGTGGGTACTATGGCTACACCTTC.

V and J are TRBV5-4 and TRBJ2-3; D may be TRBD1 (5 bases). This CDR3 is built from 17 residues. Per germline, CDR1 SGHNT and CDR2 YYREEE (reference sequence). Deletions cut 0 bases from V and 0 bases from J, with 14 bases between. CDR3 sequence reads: CASSLVGALQSTDTQYF. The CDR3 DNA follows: TGTGCCAGCAGCTTGGTAGGGGCCTTACAGAGCACAGATACGCAGTATTTT.

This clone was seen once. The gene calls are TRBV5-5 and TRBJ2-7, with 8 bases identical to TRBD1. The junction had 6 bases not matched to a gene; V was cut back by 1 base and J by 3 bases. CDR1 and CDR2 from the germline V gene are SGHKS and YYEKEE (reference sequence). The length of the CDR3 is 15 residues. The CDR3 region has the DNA TGTGCCAGCAGCTTGACGGACAGGGTAATCTACGAGCAGTACTTC. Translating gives CASSLTDRVIYEQYF.

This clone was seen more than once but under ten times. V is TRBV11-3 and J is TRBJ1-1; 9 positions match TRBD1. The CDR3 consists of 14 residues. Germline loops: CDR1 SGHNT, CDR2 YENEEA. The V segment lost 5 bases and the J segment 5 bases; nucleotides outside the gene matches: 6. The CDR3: CASSHRDRETEAFF. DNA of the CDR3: TGTGCCAGCAGCCACCGGGACAGGGAAACTGAAGCTTTCTTT.

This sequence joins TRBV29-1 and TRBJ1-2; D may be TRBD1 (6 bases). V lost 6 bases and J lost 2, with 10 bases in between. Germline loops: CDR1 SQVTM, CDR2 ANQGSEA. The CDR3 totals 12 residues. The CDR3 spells CSVFTGNYGYTF. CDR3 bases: TGCAGCGTATTTACAGGGAACTATGGCTACACCTTC. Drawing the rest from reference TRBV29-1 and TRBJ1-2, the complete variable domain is SAVISQKPSRDICQRGTSLTIQCQVDSQVTMMFWYRQQPGQSLTLIATANQGSEATYESGFVIDKFPISRPNLTFSTLTVSNMSPEDSSIYLCSVFTGNYGYTFGSGTRLTVV.

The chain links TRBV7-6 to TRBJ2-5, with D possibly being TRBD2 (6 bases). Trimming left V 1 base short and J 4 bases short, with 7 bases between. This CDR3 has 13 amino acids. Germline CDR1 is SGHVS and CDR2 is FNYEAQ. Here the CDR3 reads CASSLEAGETQYF. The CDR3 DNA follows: TGTGCCAGCAGCTTAGAAGCGGGAGAGACCCAGTACTTC.

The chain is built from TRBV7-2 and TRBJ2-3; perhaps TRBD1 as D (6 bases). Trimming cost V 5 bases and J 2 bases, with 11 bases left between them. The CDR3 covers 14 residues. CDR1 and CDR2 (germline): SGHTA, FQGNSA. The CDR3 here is CASSVDRLTDTQYF. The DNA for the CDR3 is TGTGCCAGCAGCGTAGACAGGCTCACAGATACGCAGTATTTT.

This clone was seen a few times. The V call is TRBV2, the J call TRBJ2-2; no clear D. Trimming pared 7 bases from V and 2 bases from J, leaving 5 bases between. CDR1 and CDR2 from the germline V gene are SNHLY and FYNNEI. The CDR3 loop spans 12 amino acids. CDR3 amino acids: CASNRNTGELFF. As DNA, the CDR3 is TGTGCCAGCAACAGAAACACCGGGGAGCTGTTTTTT.

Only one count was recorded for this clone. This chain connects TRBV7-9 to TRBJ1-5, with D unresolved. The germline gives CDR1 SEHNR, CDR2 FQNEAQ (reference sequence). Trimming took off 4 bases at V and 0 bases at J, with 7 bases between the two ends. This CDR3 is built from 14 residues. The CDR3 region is CASSSTNSNQPQHF. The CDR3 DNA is TGTGCCAGCAGCTCGACTAATAGCAATCAGCCCCAGCATTTT.

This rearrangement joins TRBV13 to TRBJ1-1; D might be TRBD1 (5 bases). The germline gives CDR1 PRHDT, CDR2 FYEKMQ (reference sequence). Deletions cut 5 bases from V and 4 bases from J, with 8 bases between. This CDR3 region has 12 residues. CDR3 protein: CASSRQLTEAFF. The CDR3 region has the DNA TGTGCCAGCAGCCGACAGCTCACTGAAGCTTTCTTT.